The present entry profiles one T cell receptor (beta chain) with its context. The data are from a study of blood T cell repertoires in COVID-19. Under the authors' procedure: Estimated nucleated cell counts came from reference gene primer amplification. Clones were read by immunoSEQ multiplex PCR, and TCRdb kept only the in-frame ones, dropping some. The V and J calls and clone size are taken from that table; D and trimming were inferred from the DNA. The top ten clones hold about 10% of a sample with about 89,000 clones, about 80% of them seen once. The source is a man between 65 and 85 years old with acute or convalescent COVID-19. The material sequenced was peripheral blood.

The CDR3 here is CAISESRLDTNTGELFF. The DNA for the CDR3 is TGTGCCATCAGTGAGTCGCGGCTGGACACGAACACCGGGGAGCTGTTTTTT. The V gene is TRBV10-3, the J gene TRBJ2-2; the D gene is possibly TRBD1 (5 bases). With 0 bases removed from V and 0 bases from J, the gap between germline ends came to 11 bases. Germline V gene lookup returns CDR1 ENHRY and CDR2 SYGVKD. CDR3 length equals 17 residues.